This T cell receptor beta chain originates from a study of cytomegalovirus exposure and HLA in healthy donors. Of note for this clone: Antigen unknown.

In the PCR, 60 Vbeta and 13 Jbeta primers were used. Generated by immunoSEQ multiplex PCR, the TCRdb table keeps only in-frame clones and is missing some. The sample lists roughly 93,000 clones, over 60% seen once, with less than 4% in the top ten. Overall study findings and caveats: Earlier findings revealed that most TCR beta V segments proved productive either about 90% or about 30% of the time. Roughly even sequencing depth across donors was the assumption behind the presence/absence analyses.

V lost 4 bases, J lost 7 bases, and 3 bases stayed unmatched. The CDR3 has 13 amino acids. The germline V gene has CDR1 SGHTA and CDR2 FQGNSA. Donors consisted of healthy bone marrow donors. This sequence joins TRBV7-2 and TRBJ1-1; 10 nucleotides align to TRBD1. The sequence was obtained from a man aged 35 to 55 in good health and CMV-seronegative. Specimen: PBMCs. CDR3 DNA sequence: TGTGCCAGCAGCTCCGGACAGGGGGGTGAAGCTTTCTTT. It is translated as CASSSGQGGEAFF.